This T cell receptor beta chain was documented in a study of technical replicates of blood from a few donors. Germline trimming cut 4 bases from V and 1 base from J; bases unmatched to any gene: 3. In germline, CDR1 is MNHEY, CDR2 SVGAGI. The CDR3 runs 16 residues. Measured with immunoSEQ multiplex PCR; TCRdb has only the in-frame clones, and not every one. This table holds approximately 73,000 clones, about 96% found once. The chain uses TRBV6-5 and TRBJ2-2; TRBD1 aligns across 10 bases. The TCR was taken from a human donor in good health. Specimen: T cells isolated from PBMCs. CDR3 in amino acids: CASSSWTGGNTGELFF. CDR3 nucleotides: TGTGCCAGCAGTTCTTGGACAGGGGGGAACACCGGGGAGCTGTTTTTT.